A selection of T cell receptor beta chains follows, all from one sample in a study of breast tumors, draining lymph nodes, adjacent tissues. TCRdb called the multiplex PCR reads again in MiXCR, with one record for every CDR3 protein. Of roughly 120,000 distinct CDR3 sequences listed, 15% to 20% are singletons. Sequencing input: axillary lymph node tissue. The receptors here all came from a female donor with breast cancer. Some clones in this sample may be carry-over from other donors' samples. CDR3s include the opening cysteine and the closing phenylalanine or tryptophan. The order of the fields is J gene, clone size, V gene, D gene, CDR3 DNA, CDR3 protein. The D gene is left open where the match is weak. Only some rows state a clone size, as once, few, many or a class for expanded clones.

>TRBJ2-5|many|TRBV6-6|NA
TGTGCCAGCAGTTACTTGCACCGCGAGACCCAGTACTTC
CASSYLHRETQYF
>TRBJ1-3|many|TRBV5-1|NA
TGCGCCAGCAGCCGCGACCTCCTCTCTGGAAACACCATATATTTT
CASSRDLLSGNTIYF
>TRBJ1-5|many|TRBV19|NA
TGTGCCAGTAAAGACACAGGCCCAAGCAATCAGCCCCAGCATTTT
CASKDTGPSNQPQHF
>TRBJ1-5|NA|TRBV19|NA
TGTGCCAGTAGTACGCGAACCGAATTTAATCAGCTCCAGCATTTT
CASSTRTEFNQLQHF
>TRBJ2-1|many|TRBV6-4|TRBD2
TGTGCCAGCAGTGTGTCGGGGGGGCCGTTACCGCAGTTCTTC
CASSVSGGPLPQFF
>TRBJ1-5|many|TRBV19|NA
TGTGCCAGTAGTTCTCAGGGTTCTGACAGCAATCAGCCCCAGCATTTT
CASSSQGSDSNQPQHF
>TRBJ2-3|many|TRBV20-1|TRBD2
TGCAGTGCACCGACTAGCGGGAGGGTCACAGATACGCAGTATTTT
CSAPTSGRVTDTQYF
>TRBJ1-2|many|TRBV10-2|TRBD1
TGCGCCAGCAACCCACAGGGGCTGTCCCTCTATGGCTACACCTTC
CASNPQGLSLYGYTF
>TRBJ2-7|many|TRBV30|TRBD1
TGTGCCTGGAGTGGGGGACAGGGGGGGTACGAGCAGTACTTC
CAWSGGQGGYEQYF
>TRBJ2-2|many|TRBV20-1|TRBD1
TGCAGTGCTAGAGTCCCGGGACAGGGGTTCTTTGGGGAGCTGTTTTTT
CSARVPGQGFFGELFF
>TRBJ2-1|many|TRBV5-6|NA
TGTGCCAGCAGCTTGCGGGGCAGGGGCTCCTACAATGAGCAGTTCTTC
CASSLRGRGSYNEQFF
>TRBJ2-7|many|TRBV20-1|TRBD2
TGCAGTGCTAGGCTAGCGGGAGGCCCTAACTACGAGCAGTACTTC
CSARLAGGPNYEQYF
>TRBJ1-6|many|TRBV11-2|NA
TGTGCCAGCAGCGGGGGGGACAAGTATAATTCACCCCTCCACTTT
CASSGGDKYNSPLHF
>TRBJ2-7|many|TRBV7-8|TRBD1
TGTGCCAGCAGCAACCAAGGCCGACAGGGGGCCTACGAGCAGTACTTC
CASSNQGRQGAYEQYF
>TRBJ1-2|many|TRBV7-9|NA
TGTGCCAGCAGCCCAGAGGGGTCCTATGGCTACACCTTC
CASSPEGSYGYTF
>TRBJ1-2|many|TRBV6-6|TRBD1
TGTGCCAGAAAAGACCGGGACAACAGGGGCTATGGCTACACCTTC
CARKDRDNRGYGYTF
>TRBJ2-1|NA|TRBV7-3|TRBD1
TGTGCCAGCAGCCTCAGACAGGGGACCCACAATGAGCAGTTCTTC
CASSLRQGTHNEQFF
>TRBJ2-1|many|TRBV9|NA
TGTGCCAGCAGCGGGGGGGTACGTGGTGAGCAGTTCTTC
CASSGGVRGEQFF
>TRBJ1-4|many|TRBV7-8|NA
TGTGCCAGCAGCTTACTCGGGTCTCGTAATGAAAAACTGTTTTTT
CASSLLGSRNEKLFF
>TRBJ2-5|many|TRBV6-6|NA
TGTGCCAGCAGTTACACGTCAGGAGAGACCCAGTACTTC
CASSYTSGETQYF
>TRBJ2-7|many|TRBV25-1|TRBD2
TGTGCCAGCAGTGCCGGGACTAGCGGGAGAGAGCAGTACTTC
CASSAGTSGREQYF
>TRBJ2-1|many|TRBV29-1|NA
TGCAGCGTTGAGAGTCCTAAGAGGAGTTCCTACAATGAGCAGTTCTTC
CSVESPKRSSYNEQFF
>TRBJ2-1|many|TRBV15|NA
TGTGCCACCAGCAGATCCGGGAGCTCCTACAATGAGCAGTTCTTC
CATSRSGSSYNEQFF
>TRBJ1-6|many|TRBV5-1|TRBD1
TGCGCCAGCAGCTTCGGGACAGGGGAAGGTTCACCCCTCCACTTT
CASSFGTGEGSPLHF
>TRBJ2-2|many|TRBV4-1|TRBD2
TGCGCCAGCAGCCAGGTCCAATGGGGACTAGCGAGCCTCACCGGGGAGCTGTTTTTT
CASSQVQWGLASLTGELFF
>TRBJ2-3|NA|TRBV6-1|TRBD2
TGTGCCAGCATCAGACTAGCGGGAGGGAACACAGATACGCAGTATTTT
CASIRLAGGNTDTQYF
>TRBJ2-1|many|TRBV20-1|NA
TGCAGTGCTAGAGAGAGATGGGATGAGCAGTTCTTC
CSARERWDEQFF
>TRBJ2-5|NA|TRBV27|TRBD2
TGTGCCAGCAGTCCGGGAGGGGGGGAGACCCAGTACTTC
CASSPGGGETQYF
>TRBJ1-4|many|TRBV9|NA
TGTGCCAGCAGCCCTCGGACGGGTGAAAAACTGTTTTTT
CASSPRTGEKLFF